The 7 T cell receptor beta chains below come from one sample, sequenced in a study of T cells in Graves' hyperthyroidism and ophthalmopathy. There were TCR beta CDR3 regions amplified from RNA transcripts. The study used the HTBI primer set for a first-round RT-PCR of the TCR CDR3. TCRdb ran MiXCR on the multiplex PCR reads and lists one entry per CDR3 protein. The sample has hundreds of thousands of distinct CDR3 sequences, just under 45% seen once. The sequenced sample was peripheral blood or thyroid tissue (not recorded which). The receptors here all came from an adult man with Graves' disease, either hyperthyroidism or ophthalmopathy (not recorded which).

Remarks on this clonotype: Compared with germline, one end of the junction differs, possibly owing to a read error. V is TRBV2 and J is TRBJ1-1, with 7 positions matching TRBD1. Germline loops: CDR1 SNHLY, CDR2 FYNNEI. This CDR3 comprises 14 residues. CDR3 in amino acids: CASCDRDSATEAFF. CDR3 DNA sequence: TGTGCCAGCTGTGACCGGGACAGCGCCACTGAAGCTTTCTTT.

This clonotype was counted at least ten times. The rearrangement joins TRBV7-9 to TRBJ2-7, with D uncertain. Trimming shortened V by 1 base and J by 2 bases, and 12 bases separated the two germline ends. This CDR3 spans 15 amino acids. Per germline, CDR1 SEHNR and CDR2 FQNEAQ (reference sequence). CDR3 region: CASSLGLQLAYEQYF. The CDR3, as DNA: TGTGCCAGCAGCTTAGGTCTTCAGTTGGCCTACGAGCAGTACTTC.

Many counts were recorded for this clonotype. The chain joins TRBV19 to TRBJ1-4; D unresolved. The CDR3 consists of 11 residues. V was pared by 3 bases and J by 8 bases, with 4 bases between. The germline CDR1 and CDR2 sequences are LNHDA and SQIVND (reference sequence). CDR3 DNA sequence: TGTGCCAGTAGTATCTCCGAAAAACTGTTTTTT. Its translation: CASSISEKLFF.

There are a few counts of this clonotype. Here the CDR3 reads CASSLGSYGGVDEQYF. The CDR3 nucleotides are TGTGCCAGCAGCTTAGGGTCGTACGGGGGAGTGGACGAGCAGTACTTC. The genes are TRBV7-9 and TRBJ2-7, with a possible D match to TRBD2 (6 bases). The germline gives CDR1 SEHNR, CDR2 FQNEAQ (reference sequence). The CDR3 covers 16 residues. The ends were cut back, 1 base at V and 5 bases at J, with 18 bases in the middle.

This clonotype was counted ten times or more. V usage is TRBV7-9 and J usage is TRBJ2-5; 11 nucleotides align to TRBD2. The V gene end was trimmed by 5 bases and the J gene end by 1 base; junction bases not matched to a gene: 3. Germline V gene sequence: CDR1 SEHNR, CDR2 FQNEAQ (reference sequence). This CDR3 spans 15 amino acids. CDR3 in amino acids: CASSPGTSGQETQYF. The CDR3 DNA reads TGTGCCAGCAGCCCCGGGACTAGCGGCCAAGAGACCCAGTACTTC.

The chain joins TRBV29-1 to TRBJ1-2; 10 nucleotides line up with TRBD1. The CDR3 length is 13 residues. V shed 8 bases and J 8 bases; nucleotides not matched to a gene: 11. Germline lookup yields CDR1 SQVTM and CDR2 ANQGSEA. CDR3 residues: CSLPTGTGAGYTF. CDR3 coding DNA: TGCAGCCTCCCGACCGGGACAGGGGCGGGCTACACCTTC.

Regarding this clonotype: The junction departs from the called germline gene at one end, perhaps through a read error. The chain has TRBV7-9 and TRBJ1-1; D remains ambiguous. Germline V gene sequence: CDR1 SEHNR, CDR2 FQNEAQ (reference sequence). The CDR3 extends over 13 amino acids. The CDR3 sequence is CASSLVLNTEALF. DNA for the CDR3: TGTGCCAGCAGTTTGGTACTGAACACTGAAGCTCTCTTT.